These T cell receptor beta chains were read from a single sample in a study of blood T cell repertoires in COVID-19. Method: immunoSEQ multiplex PCR; TCRdb's copy keeps in-frame clones and lacks some. This sample carries about 160,000 clones, over 80% of them seen once, and the ten largest clones take 9.1%. What was sequenced was peripheral blood. Source of these receptors: a woman of 80 years or more with active or convalescent COVID-19. Each CDR3 is given with its conserved first and last residue. Fields, in order: J gene, D gene, V gene, clone size, CDR3 protein, CDR3 DNA. D genes are given only for firm matches. A clone size is listed for some rows: how often the clone was seen (once, few, many), or a class if it is expanded.

j_call: TRBJ2-3
d_call: NA
v_call: TRBV18
clone_size: NA
cdr3_aa: CASSPSFTSTDTQYF
cdr3_nt: TGTGCCAGCTCACCCTCCTTTACTAGCACAGATACGCAGTATTTT

j_call: TRBJ2-3
d_call: TRBD2
v_call: TRBV7-6
clone_size: NA
cdr3_aa: CASNPISPGLADTGTQYF
cdr3_nt: TGTGCCAGCAACCCCATTAGTCCGGGACTAGCGGACACGGGTACGCAGTATTTT

j_call: TRBJ2-4
d_call: TRBD1
v_call: TRBV11-2
clone_size: NA
cdr3_aa: CASSLVWSGGGNIQYF
cdr3_nt: TGTGCCAGCAGCTTAGTGTGGTCAGGGGGCGGAAACATTCAGTACTTC

j_call: TRBJ2-7
d_call: NA
v_call: TRBV2
clone_size: NA
cdr3_aa: CASRTETHEQYF
cdr3_nt: TGTGCCAGTAGGACAGAGACCCACGAGCAGTACTTC

j_call: TRBJ1-1
d_call: TRBD1
v_call: TRBV4-1
clone_size: once
cdr3_aa: CASSQGDRDTTEAFF
cdr3_nt: TGCGCCAGCAGCCAAGGGGACAGGGATACCACTGAAGCTTTCTTT

j_call: TRBJ2-1
d_call: NA
v_call: TRBV7-3
clone_size: NA
cdr3_aa: CASSLEARTVRDEQFF
cdr3_nt: TGTGCCAGCAGCTTAGAAGCGCGCACAGTGAGGGATGAGCAGTTCTTC

j_call: TRBJ1-2
d_call: TRBD1
v_call: TRBV7-2
clone_size: few
cdr3_aa: CASSPQTGPNYGYTF
cdr3_nt: TGTGCCAGCAGTCCCCAGACAGGGCCTAACTATGGCTACACCTTC

j_call: TRBJ1-2
d_call: TRBD1
v_call: TRBV7-8
clone_size: NA
cdr3_aa: CASSLGTGGHGYTF
cdr3_nt: TGTGCCAGCAGCTTAGGGACAGGGGGCCATGGCTACACCTTC

j_call: TRBJ1-4
d_call: NA
v_call: TRBV7-2
clone_size: once
cdr3_aa: CASSLDPGASTNEKLFF
cdr3_nt: TGTGCCAGCAGCTTAGATCCAGGGGCGTCTACTAATGAAAAACTGTTTTTT

j_call: TRBJ1-1
d_call: TRBD1
v_call: TRBV2
clone_size: NA
cdr3_aa: CASSNGQGRAEAFF
cdr3_nt: TGTGCCAGCAGTAACGGACAGGGTCGGGCTGAAGCTTTCTTT

j_call: TRBJ2-7
d_call: NA
v_call: TRBV13
clone_size: NA
cdr3_aa: CASSLGQGTYEQYF
cdr3_nt: TGTGCCAGCAGCTTAGGCCAGGGAACCTACGAGCAGTACTTC

j_call: TRBJ2-1
d_call: NA
v_call: TRBV2
clone_size: many
cdr3_aa: CAGLLSSYNEQFF
cdr3_nt: TGTGCCGGACTCCTCAGCTCCTACAATGAGCAGTTCTTC

j_call: TRBJ1-2
d_call: TRBD1
v_call: TRBV9
clone_size: NA
cdr3_aa: CASRPVGTANYGYTF
cdr3_nt: TGTGCCAGCAGACCTGTGGGGACAGCTAACTATGGCTACACCTTC

j_call: TRBJ2-7
d_call: TRBD1
v_call: TRBV5-1
clone_size: NA
cdr3_aa: CASSLGTGVAYEQYF
cdr3_nt: TGCGCCAGCAGCTTAGGGACAGGGGTCGCCTACGAGCAGTACTTC

j_call: TRBJ1-2
d_call: TRBD1
v_call: TRBV5-4
clone_size: once
cdr3_aa: CASSLAGGNGYTF
cdr3_nt: TGTGCCAGCAGCTTGGCAGGGGGCAACGGCTACACCTTC

j_call: TRBJ2-1
d_call: TRBD1
v_call: TRBV11-2
clone_size: NA
cdr3_aa: CASSPQGTGYINEQFF
cdr3_nt: TGTGCCAGCAGCCCCCAAGGGACAGGGTATATTAATGAGCAGTTCTTC